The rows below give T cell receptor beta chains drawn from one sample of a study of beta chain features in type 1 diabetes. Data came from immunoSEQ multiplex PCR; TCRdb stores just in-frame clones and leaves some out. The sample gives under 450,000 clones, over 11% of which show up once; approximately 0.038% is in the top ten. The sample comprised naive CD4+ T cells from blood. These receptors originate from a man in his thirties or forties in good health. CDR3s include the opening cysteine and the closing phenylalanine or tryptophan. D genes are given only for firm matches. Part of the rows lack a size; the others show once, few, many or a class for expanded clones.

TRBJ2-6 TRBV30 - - TGTGCCTCAACCGATAGCTCTGGGGCCAACGTCCTGACTTTC CASTDSSGANVLTF
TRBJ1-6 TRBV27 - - TGTGCCAGCAACCCGGGACACTATAATTCACCCCTCCACTTT CASNPGHYNSPLHF
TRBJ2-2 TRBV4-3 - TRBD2 TGCGCCAGCAGCCAAATACTGGGTAGCGGGGGCACCGGGGAGCTGTTTTTT CASSQILGSGGTGELFF
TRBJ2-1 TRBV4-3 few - TGCGCCAGCAGCCAAGAAGCACAGGACCACAATGAGCAGTTCTTC CASSQEAQDHNEQFF
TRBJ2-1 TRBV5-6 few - TGTGCCAGCAGCTTGGACAGACACAATGAGCAGTTCTTC CASSLDRHNEQFF
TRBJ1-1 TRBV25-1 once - TGTGCCAGCGCTGGGTATGGGGGGCGTAATCCTTTCTTT CASAGYGGRNPFF
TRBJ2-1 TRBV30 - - TGTGCCTGGAGTGTAAATCATGATGAGCAGTTCTTC CAWSVNHDEQFF
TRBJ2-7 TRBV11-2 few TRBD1 TGTGCCAGCAGCTTCTCGACAGGGGACGAGCAGTACTTC CASSFSTGDEQYF
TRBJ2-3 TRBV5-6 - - TGTGCCAGCAGTCGCGACAGGTTAGGAGATACGCAGTATTTT CASSRDRLGDTQYF
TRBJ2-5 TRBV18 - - TGTGCCAGCTCACCGCGGGACCACCAAGAGACCCAGTACTTC CASSPRDHQETQYF
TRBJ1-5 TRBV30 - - TGTGCCTGGAGCGTAGGAATCACGGGCAATCAGCCCCAGCATTTT CAWSVGITGNQPQHF
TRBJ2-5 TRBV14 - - TGTGCCAGCAGCCAAGATCCTAGTGCGGGGACCCAGTACTTC CASSQDPSAGTQYF
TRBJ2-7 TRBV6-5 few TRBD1 TGTGCCAGCAGTTACTCCGGACAGGGGACCTACGAGCAGTACTTC CASSYSGQGTYEQYF
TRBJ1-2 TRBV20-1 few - TGCAGTGCTAGTAGCAATGGCTACACCTTC CSASSNGYTF
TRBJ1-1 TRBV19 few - TGTGCCAGTAGTCCCCCGAACACTGAAGCTTTCTTT CASSPPNTEAFF
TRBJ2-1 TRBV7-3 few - TGTGCCAGCAGCACGACTGGAAACAGCTACAATGAGCAGTTCTTC CASSTTGNSYNEQFF
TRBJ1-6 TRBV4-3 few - TGCGCCAGCAGCCAAGATACTAATTCACCCCTCCACTTT CASSQDTNSPLHF
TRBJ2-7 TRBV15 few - TGTGCCACCAGCAGAGAAGGCCCTGGACGCGAGCAGTACTTC CATSREGPGREQYF
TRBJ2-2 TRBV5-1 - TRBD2 TGCGCCAGCAGCTTGAACGTCCTAGCGGTCAGGACCGGGGAGCTGTTTTTT CASSLNVLAVRTGELFF
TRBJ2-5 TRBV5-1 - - TGCGCCAGCAGCTTGTGGGACGGAAGAGAGACCCAGTACTTC CASSLWDGRETQYF
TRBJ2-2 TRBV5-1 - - TGCGCCAGCAGCTTCGGTGCCACCGGGGAGCTGTTTTTT CASSFGATGELFF
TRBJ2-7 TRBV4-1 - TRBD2 TGCGCCAGCAGCCATCCTGACTGGACTAGCGGGGCCTCTACCTCCTACGAGCAGTACTTC CASSHPDWTSGASTSYEQYF
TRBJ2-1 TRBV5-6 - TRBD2 TGTGCCAGCAGCTTGAGCGGGGGAGTATTCAATGAGCAGTTCTTC CASSLSGGVFNEQFF
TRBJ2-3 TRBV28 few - TGTGCCAGCAGTTCCCCCTCTGGAGCAGATACGCAGTATTTT CASSSPSGADTQYF
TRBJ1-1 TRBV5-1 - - TGCGCCAGCAGCTTGGAGTTGAACACTGAAGCTTTCTTT CASSLELNTEAFF
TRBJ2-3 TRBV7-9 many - TGTGCCAGCAGCTTTGGGGAGACAGATACGCAGTATTTT CASSFGETDTQYF
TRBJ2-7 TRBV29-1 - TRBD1 TGCAGCGTTCAGGACAGGGGGTCTAACGAGCAGTACTTC CSVQDRGSNEQYF
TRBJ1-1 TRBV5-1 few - TGCGCCAGCAGGGAGGAAAGGAACACTGAAGCTTTCTTT CASREERNTEAFF
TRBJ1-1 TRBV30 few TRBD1 TGTGCCTGGAGAGGGGCACAGGGGGGCACTGAAGCTTTCTTT CAWRGAQGGTEAFF
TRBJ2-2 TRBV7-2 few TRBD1 TGTGCCAGCAGCTTAGTCCCTGGACAGGGGGTTGGGGAGCTGTTTTTT CASSLVPGQGVGELFF
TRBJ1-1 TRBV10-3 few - TGTGCCATCTCTTGGGAGAACACTGAAGCTTTCTTT CAISWENTEAFF
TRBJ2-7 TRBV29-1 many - TGCAGCGTTGAAGGGGCGTACTACGAGCAGTACTTC CSVEGAYYEQYF
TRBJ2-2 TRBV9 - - TGTGCCAGCAGCGGAGGACAGAACACCGGGGAGCTGTTTTTT CASSGGQNTGELFF
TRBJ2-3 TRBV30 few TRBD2 TGTGCCTGGAGTGTACTAGCGGGAGGGCCTTGGGATACGCAGTATTTT CAWSVLAGGPWDTQYF
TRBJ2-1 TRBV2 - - TGTGCCAGCAGTTCCGACAGGACAACCTACAATGAGCAGTTCTTC CASSSDRTTYNEQFF
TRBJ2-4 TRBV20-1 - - TGCAGCTACTGGACAAGAACCATTCAGTACTTC CSYWTRTIQYF
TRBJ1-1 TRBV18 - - TGTGCCAGCTCACCGATATCTGGGGGGAACACTGAAGCTTTCTTT CASSPISGGNTEAFF
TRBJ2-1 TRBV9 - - TGTGCCAGCAGCGTAGGAGGATTTGAAGGGAGTGAGCAGTTCTTC CASSVGGFEGSEQFF
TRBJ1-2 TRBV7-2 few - TGTGCCAGCAGCTCATCCGGACAGCTTGGCTACACCTTC CASSSSGQLGYTF
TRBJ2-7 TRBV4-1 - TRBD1 TGCGCCAGCAGCCATTCACAGGGGGTATTCTACGAGCAGTACTTC CASSHSQGVFYEQYF
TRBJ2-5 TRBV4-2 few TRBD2 TGTGCCAGCAGCCTTAGCGGGCAAGAGACCCAGTACTTC CASSLSGQETQYF
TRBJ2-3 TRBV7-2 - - TGTGCCAGCAGCTTAGACGGATCCACAGATACGCAGTATTTT CASSLDGSTDTQYF
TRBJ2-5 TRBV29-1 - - TGCAGCGGTGGACCGGCCGCCGGCGGCCAAGAGACCCAGTACTTC CSGGPAAGGQETQYF
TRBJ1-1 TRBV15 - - TGTGCCACCAGCACCCGAGCCAACACTGGGGCTTTCTTT CATSTRANTGAFF
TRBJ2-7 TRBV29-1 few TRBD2 TGCAGCGTTTTCCCAGCGGGGGACTACGAGCAGTACTTC CSVFPAGDYEQYF
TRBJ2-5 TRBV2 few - TGTGCCAGCAGTGAAACCCAGGGCATAGGAGAGACCCAGTACTTC CASSETQGIGETQYF
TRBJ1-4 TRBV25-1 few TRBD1 TGTGCCAGCAGTGCCTACAGGGGCGGAAATGAAAAACTGTTTTTT CASSAYRGGNEKLFF
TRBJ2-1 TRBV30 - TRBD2 TGTGCCTGGAGTGTAAGCGGGAGGGCCGGAAATGAGCAGTTCTTC CAWSVSGRAGNEQFF
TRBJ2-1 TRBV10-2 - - TGCGCCAGCAGCACAGGGTTAGAACGGGGTGAGCAGTTCTTC CASSTGLERGEQFF
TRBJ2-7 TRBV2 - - TGTGCCAGCAGTGGACAGGAACCCTACGAGCAGTACTTC CASSGQEPYEQYF